The TCR beta chain described here comes from a study of early T cells in non-severe SARS-CoV-2 infection. Overall study: Chains were not paired, and sequencing was done on bulk RNA from unsorted whole blood. Broader study findings: VDJdb matching favored anti-spike CD8 responses, missing private and CD4 specificities.

At least ten counts were recorded for this clonotype. What it recognizes is unknown. V shed 6 bases and J shed 2 bases, with 14 bases lying between them. The CDR3 consists of 15 residues. Germline CDR1 and CDR2: MDHEN and SYDVKM. Molecules of cDNA were individually given unique molecular identifiers that were attached to them. TCRdb itself ran the 5' RACE reads through MiXCR, one entry per CDR3 protein. This table has tens of thousands of distinct CDR3 sequences, roughly 12% appearing once. The clonotype comes from an adult who was a healthcare worker with PCR-confirmed SARS-CoV-2 infection or an uninfected control (not recorded which). This specimen was whole blood, taken at baseline. The rearrangement joins TRBV28 to TRBJ2-4, with a weak D call TRBD2 (6 bases). In nucleotides, the CDR3 is TGTGCCAGCAGCACTTCCGGGGGTACCAAAAACATTCAGTACTTC. This codes for CASSTSGGTKNIQYF.